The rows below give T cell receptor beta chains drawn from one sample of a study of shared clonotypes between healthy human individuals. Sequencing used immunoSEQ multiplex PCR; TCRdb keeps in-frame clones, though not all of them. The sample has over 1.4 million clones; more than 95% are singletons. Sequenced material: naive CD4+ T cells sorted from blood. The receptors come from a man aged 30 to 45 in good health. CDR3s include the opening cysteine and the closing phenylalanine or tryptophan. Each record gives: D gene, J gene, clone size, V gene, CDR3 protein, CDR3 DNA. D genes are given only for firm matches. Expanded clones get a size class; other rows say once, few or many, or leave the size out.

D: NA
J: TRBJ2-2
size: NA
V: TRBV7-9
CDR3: CASSLNRANTGELFF
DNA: TGTGCCAGCAGCTTAAACAGGGCCAACACCGGGGAGCTGTTTTTT

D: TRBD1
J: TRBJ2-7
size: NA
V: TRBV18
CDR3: CASSPWGTGGYEQYF
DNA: TGTGCCAGCTCACCGTGGGGGACAGGGGGCTACGAGCAGTACTTC

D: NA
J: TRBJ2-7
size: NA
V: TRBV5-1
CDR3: CASSPGSGDGRSQYF
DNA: TGCGCCAGCAGCCCCGGCTCCGGGGACGGCAGGTCGCAGTACTTC

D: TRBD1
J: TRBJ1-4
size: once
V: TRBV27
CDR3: CASSRDRSNEKLFF
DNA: TGTGCCAGCAGTCGGGACAGGAGTAATGAAAAACTGTTTTTT

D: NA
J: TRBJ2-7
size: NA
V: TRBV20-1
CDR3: CSASQGNEQYF
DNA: TGCAGTGCTTCCCAGGGCAACGAGCAGTACTTC

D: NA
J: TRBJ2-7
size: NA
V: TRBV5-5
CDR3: CASSSEGQHEQYF
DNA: TGTGCCAGCAGCTCGGAGGGACAGCACGAGCAGTACTTC

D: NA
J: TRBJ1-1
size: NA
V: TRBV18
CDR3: CASSREGNTEAFF
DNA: TGTGCCAGCTCCCGGGAAGGGAACACTGAAGCTTTCTTT

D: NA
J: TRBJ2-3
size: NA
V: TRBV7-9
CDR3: CASSSVRSTDTQYF
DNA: TGTGCCAGCAGCTCTGTCCGGAGCACAGATACGCAGTATTTT

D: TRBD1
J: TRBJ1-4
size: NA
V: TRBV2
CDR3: CASSKEGQGSEKLFF
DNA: TGTGCCAGCAGCAAGGAGGGACAGGGCAGTGAAAAACTGTTTTTT

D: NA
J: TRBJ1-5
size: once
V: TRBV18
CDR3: CASSSQGPNQPQHF
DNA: TGTGCCAGCTCATCGCAGGGACCCAATCAGCCCCAGCATTTT

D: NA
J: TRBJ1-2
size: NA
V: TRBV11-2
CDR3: CASSLVTDSVDGYTF
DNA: TGTGCCAGCAGCTTAGTTACCGACTCGGTGGATGGCTACACCTTC

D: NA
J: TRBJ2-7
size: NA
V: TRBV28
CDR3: CASSRIDRAKAYEQYF
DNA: TGTGCCAGCAGTAGGATAGACAGAGCGAAGGCCTACGAGCAGTACTTC

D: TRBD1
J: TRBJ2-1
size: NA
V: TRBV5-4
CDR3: CASSSRGPYNEQFF
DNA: TGTGCCAGCAGCTCCAGGGGGCCTTACAATGAGCAGTTCTTC

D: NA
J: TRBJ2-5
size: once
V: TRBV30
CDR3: CAWSGPQPAQTQYF
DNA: TGTGCCTGGAGCGGCCCACAGCCTGCACAGACCCAGTACTTC

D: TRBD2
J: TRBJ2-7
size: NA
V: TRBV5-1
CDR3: CASSLESSGFYEQYF
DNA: TGCGCCAGCAGCTTGGAGTCTAGCGGGTTTTACGAGCAGTACTTC

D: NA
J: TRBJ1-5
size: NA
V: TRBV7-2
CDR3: CASSLFGESDNQPQHF
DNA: TGTGCCAGCAGCTTATTTGGGGAAAGCGACAATCAGCCCCAGCATTTT

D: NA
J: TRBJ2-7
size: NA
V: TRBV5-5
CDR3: CASSLGGTAYLYEQYF
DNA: TGTGCCAGCAGCTTGGGAGGAACGGCATACTTGTACGAGCAGTACTTC

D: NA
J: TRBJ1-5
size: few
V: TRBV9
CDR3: CASSGHNGTPLHQPQHF
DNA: TGTGCCAGCAGCGGCCATAACGGGACACCCCTTCATCAGCCCCAGCATTTT

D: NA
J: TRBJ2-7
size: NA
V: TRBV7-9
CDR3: CASSFQTGFGEQYF
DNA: TGTGCCAGCAGCTTTCAGACCGGGTTCGGCGAGCAGTACTTC

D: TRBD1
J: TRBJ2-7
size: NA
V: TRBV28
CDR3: CASSQGGPRSYEQYF
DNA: TGTGCCAGCAGTCAAGGGGGCCCCAGATCCTACGAGCAGTACTTC

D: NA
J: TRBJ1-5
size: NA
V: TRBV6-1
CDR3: CASSEVGQPQHF
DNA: TGTGCCAGCAGTGAGGTGGGTCAGCCCCAGCATTTT

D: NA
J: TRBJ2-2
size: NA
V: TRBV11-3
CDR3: CASSLDDSGELFF
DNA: TGTGCCAGCAGCTTAGATGACAGCGGGGAGCTGTTTTTT

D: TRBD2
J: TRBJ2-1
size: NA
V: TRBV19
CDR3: CASSMGTSVHNEQFF
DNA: TGTGCCAGTAGTATGGGGACTAGTGTCCACAATGAGCAGTTCTTC

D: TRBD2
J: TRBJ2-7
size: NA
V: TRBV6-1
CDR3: CATTGRTSGPYEQYF
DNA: TGTGCCACCACTGGCCGGACTAGCGGTCCCTACGAGCAGTACTTC

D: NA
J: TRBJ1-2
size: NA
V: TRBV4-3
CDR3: CASSQGVRDRGYTF
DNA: TGCGCCAGCAGCCAAGGGGTCCGGGACCGAGGCTACACCTTC

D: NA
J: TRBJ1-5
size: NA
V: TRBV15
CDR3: CATSRVKWPDQPQHF
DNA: TGTGCCACCAGCAGAGTTAAGTGGCCCGATCAGCCCCAGCATTTT

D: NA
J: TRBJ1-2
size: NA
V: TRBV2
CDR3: CASSERGFNYGYTF
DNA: TGTGCCAGCAGTGAAAGGGGGTTTAACTATGGCTACACCTTC

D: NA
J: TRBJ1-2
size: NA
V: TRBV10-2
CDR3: CASSAGDSNYGYTF
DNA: TGCGCCAGCAGTGCTGGGGACTCTAACTATGGCTACACCTTC

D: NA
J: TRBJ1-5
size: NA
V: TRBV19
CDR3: CASRPPGISQLGPQHF
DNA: TGTGCCAGTAGGCCACCCGGGATTTCTCAATTGGGGCCCCAGCATTTT

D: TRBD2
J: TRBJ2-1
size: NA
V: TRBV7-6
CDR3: CASSAPMAGGRNEQFF
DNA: TGTGCCAGCAGCGCCCCTATGGCGGGAGGGCGGAATGAGCAGTTCTTC

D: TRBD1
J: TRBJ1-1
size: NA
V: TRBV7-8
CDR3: CASRQGAIPEAFF
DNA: TGTGCCAGCAGGCAGGGGGCTATCCCTGAAGCTTTCTTT

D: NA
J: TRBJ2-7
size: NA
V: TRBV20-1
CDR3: CGLSGYYEQYF
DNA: TGCGGACTGTCAGGATACTACGAGCAGTACTTC

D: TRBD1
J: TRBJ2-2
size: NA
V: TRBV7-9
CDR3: CASNRDREYGELFF
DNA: TGTGCCAGCAACCGGGACAGGGAGTACGGGGAGCTGTTTTTT

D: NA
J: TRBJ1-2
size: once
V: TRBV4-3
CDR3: CASSQGKGISYGYTF
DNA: TGCGCCAGCAGCCAAGGTAAGGGTATAAGCTATGGCTACACCTTC

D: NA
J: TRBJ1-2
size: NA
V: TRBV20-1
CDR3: CSAREGYTF
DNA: TGCAGTGCCAGGGAGGGGTACACCTTC

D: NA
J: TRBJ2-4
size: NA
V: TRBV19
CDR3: CASSIGGVDIQYF
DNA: TGTGCCAGTAGTATAGGCGGAGTTGACATTCAGTACTTC

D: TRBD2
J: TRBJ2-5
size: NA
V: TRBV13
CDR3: CASSRTAGGDRETQYF
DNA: TGTGCCAGCAGCCGAACTGCCGGGGGGGATCGAGAGACCCAGTACTTC

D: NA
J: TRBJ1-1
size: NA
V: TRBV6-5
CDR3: CASRRHGSDTEAFF
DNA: TGTGCCAGCAGACGCCACGGGTCAGACACTGAAGCTTTCTTT

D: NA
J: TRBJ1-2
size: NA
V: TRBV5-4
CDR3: CASSKTDADGYTF
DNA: TGTGCCAGCAGCAAGACAGACGCGGATGGCTACACCTTC

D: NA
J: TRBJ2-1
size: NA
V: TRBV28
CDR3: CASSFRLDNEQFF
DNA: TGTGCCAGCAGCTTTCGGTTGGATAATGAGCAGTTCTTC

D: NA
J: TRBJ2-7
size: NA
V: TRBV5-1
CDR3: CASSGSPDSYEQYF
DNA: TGCGCCAGCAGCGGGTCGCCTGACTCCTACGAGCAGTACTTC

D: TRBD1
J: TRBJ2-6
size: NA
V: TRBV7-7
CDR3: CASSLRTGGPSGANVLTF
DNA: TGTGCCAGCAGCTTACGCACAGGGGGCCCCTCTGGGGCCAACGTCCTGACTTTC

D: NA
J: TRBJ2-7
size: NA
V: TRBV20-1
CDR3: CSASRAEQYF
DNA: TGCAGTGCTAGTAGGGCCGAGCAGTACTTC

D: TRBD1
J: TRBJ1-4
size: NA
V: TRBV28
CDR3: CASWGTGTGLSGGEKLFF
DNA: TGTGCCAGCTGGGGAACCGGGACAGGGCTGAGCGGGGGTGAAAAACTGTTTTTT

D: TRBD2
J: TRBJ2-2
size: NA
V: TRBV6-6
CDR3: CASSYAGLANTGELFF
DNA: TGTGCCAGCAGTTATGCGGGACTAGCTAACACCGGGGAGCTGTTTTTT

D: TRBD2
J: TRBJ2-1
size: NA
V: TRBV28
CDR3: CASSLPPGTSGPREQFF
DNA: TGTGCCAGCAGTTTGCCTCCCGGGACTAGCGGCCCGCGTGAGCAGTTCTTC

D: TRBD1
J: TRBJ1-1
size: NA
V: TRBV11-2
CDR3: CASSLATSWGQWNTEAFF
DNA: TGTGCCAGCAGCTTAGCCACGTCATGGGGACAGTGGAACACTGAAGCTTTCTTT

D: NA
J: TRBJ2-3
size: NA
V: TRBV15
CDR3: CATSRSTDYLRTDTQYF
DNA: TGTGCCACCAGCAGATCGACAGATTATCTGCGCACAGATACGCAGTATTTT

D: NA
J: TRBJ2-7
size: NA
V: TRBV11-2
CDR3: CASSSQGSPESYEQYF
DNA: TGTGCCAGCAGCTCCCAGGGCTCACCCGAATCCTACGAGCAGTACTTC

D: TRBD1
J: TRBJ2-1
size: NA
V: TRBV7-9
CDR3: CASSPGQGSGSNEQFF
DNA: TGTGCCAGCAGTCCAGGACAGGGGTCTGGTAGCAATGAGCAGTTCTTC